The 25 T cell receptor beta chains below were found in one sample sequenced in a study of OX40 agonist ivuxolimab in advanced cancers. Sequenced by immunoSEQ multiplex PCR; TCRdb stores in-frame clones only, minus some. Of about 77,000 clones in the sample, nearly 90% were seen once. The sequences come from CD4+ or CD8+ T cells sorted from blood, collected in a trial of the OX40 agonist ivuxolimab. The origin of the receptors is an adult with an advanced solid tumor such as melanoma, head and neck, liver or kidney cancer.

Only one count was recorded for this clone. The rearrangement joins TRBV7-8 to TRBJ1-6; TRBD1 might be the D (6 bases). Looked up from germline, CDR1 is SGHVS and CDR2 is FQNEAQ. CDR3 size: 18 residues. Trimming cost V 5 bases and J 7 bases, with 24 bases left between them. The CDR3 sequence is CASSPLLLPRDKNSPLHF. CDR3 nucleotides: TGTGCCAGCAGCCCGCTACTTCTCCCCCGGGACAAAAATTCACCCCTCCACTTT.

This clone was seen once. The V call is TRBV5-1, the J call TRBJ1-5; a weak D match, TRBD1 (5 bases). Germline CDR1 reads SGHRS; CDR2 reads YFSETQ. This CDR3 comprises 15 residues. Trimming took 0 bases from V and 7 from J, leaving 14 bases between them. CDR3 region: CASSLGGTAGQPQHF. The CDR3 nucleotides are TGCGCCAGCAGCTTGGGGGGGACGGCCGGACAGCCCCAGCATTTT.

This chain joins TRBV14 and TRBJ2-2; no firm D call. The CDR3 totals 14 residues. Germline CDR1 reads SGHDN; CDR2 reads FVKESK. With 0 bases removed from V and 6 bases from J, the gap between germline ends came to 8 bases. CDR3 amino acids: CASSQDPFSGELFF. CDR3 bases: TGTGCCAGCAGCCAAGATCCCTTTTCCGGGGAGCTGTTTTTT.

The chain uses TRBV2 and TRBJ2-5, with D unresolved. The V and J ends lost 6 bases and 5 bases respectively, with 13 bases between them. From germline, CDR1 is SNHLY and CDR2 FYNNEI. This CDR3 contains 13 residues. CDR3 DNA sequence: TGTGCCAGCAGACAGTCCCGTATGGAGACCCAGTACTTC. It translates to CASRQSRMETQYF.

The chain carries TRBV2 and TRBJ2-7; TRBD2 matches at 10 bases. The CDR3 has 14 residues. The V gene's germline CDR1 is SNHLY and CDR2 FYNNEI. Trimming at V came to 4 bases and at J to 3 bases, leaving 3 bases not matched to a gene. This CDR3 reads CASSGAGGRYEQYF. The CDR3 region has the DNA TGTGCCAGCAGTGGAGCGGGAGGGCGCTACGAGCAGTACTTC. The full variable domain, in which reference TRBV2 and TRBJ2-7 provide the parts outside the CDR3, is EPEVTQTPSHQVTQMGQEVILRCVPISNHLYFYWYRQILGQKVEFLVSFYNNEISEKSEIFDDQFSVERPDGSNFTLKIRSTKLEDSAMYFCASSGAGGRYEQYFGPGTRLTVT.

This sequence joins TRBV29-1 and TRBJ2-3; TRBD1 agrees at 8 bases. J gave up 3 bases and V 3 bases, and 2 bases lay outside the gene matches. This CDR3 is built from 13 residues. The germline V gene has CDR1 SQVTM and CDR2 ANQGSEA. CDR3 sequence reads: CSVEGQATDTQYF. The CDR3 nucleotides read TGCAGCGTTGAGGGACAGGCAACAGATACGCAGTATTTT.

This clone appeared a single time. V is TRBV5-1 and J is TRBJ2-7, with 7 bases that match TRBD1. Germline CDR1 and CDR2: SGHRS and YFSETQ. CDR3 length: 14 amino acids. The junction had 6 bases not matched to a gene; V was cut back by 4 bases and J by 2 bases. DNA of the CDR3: TGCGCCAGCAGCGAGGGGGCGACGACCTACGAGCAGTACTTC. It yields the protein CASSEGATTYEQYF.

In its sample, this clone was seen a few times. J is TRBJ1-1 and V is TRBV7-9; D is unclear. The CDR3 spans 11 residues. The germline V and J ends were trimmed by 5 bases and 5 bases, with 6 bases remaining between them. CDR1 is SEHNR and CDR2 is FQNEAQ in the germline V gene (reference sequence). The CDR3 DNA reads TGTGCCAGCAGCGCCGAGACTGAAGCTTTCTTT. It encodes CASSAETEAFF.

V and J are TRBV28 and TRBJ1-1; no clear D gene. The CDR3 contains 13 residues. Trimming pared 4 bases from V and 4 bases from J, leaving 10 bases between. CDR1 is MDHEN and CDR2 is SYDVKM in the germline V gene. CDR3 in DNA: TGTGCCAGCAGTTCGCTGGACCTCACTGAAGCTTTCTTT. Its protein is CASSSLDLTEAFF. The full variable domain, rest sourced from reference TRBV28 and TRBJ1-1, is DVKVTQSSRYLVKRTGEKVFLECVQDMDHENMFWYRQDPGLGLRLIYFSYDVKMKEKGDIPEGYSVSREKKERFSLILESASTNQTSMYLCASSSLDLTEAFFGQGTRLTVV.

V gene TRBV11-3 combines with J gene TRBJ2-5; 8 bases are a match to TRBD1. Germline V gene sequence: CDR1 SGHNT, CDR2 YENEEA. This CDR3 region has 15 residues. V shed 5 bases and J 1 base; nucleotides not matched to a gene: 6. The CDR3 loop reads CASSPGGTSQETQYF. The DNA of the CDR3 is TGTGCCAGCAGCCCAGGGGGCACTAGCCAAGAGACCCAGTACTTC.

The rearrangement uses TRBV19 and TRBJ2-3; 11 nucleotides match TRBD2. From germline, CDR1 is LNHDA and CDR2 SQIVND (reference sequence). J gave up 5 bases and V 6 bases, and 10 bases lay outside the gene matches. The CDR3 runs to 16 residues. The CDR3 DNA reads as TGTGCCAGTAGCTTACTTAGCGGGGGGGCAATAGATACGCAGTATTTT. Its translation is CASSLLSGGAIDTQYF.

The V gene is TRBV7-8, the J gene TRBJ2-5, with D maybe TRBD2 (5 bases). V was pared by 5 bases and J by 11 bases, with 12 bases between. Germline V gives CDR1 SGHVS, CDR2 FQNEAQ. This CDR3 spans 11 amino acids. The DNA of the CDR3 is TGTGCCAGCAGCCCCACCGGGAAGCAGTACTTC. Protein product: CASSPTGKQYF.

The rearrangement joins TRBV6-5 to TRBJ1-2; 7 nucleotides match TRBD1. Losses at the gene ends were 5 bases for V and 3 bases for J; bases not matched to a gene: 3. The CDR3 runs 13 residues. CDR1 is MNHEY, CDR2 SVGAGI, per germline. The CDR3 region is CASSKQGYYGYTF. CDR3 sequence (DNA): TGTGCCAGCAGTAAACAGGGGTACTATGGCTACACCTTC.

CDR3 DNA: TGTGCCAGCAGGAGGGACAACATCAACACTGAAGCTTTCTTT. Translating it yields CASRRDNINTEAFF. J is TRBJ1-1 and V is TRBV2, with D tentatively TRBD1 (6 bases). CDR3 length equals 14 residues. Deletions cut 6 bases from V and 2 bases from J, with 13 bases between. From germline, CDR1 is SNHLY and CDR2 FYNNEI.

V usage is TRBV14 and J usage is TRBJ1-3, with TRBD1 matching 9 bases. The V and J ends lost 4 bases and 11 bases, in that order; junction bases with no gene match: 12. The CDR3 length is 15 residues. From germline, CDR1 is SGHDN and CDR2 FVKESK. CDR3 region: CASSLGQGSGGPIYF. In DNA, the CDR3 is TGTGCCAGCAGCCTCGGACAGGGGTCGGGGGGACCCATATATTTT. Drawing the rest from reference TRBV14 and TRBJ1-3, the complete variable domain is EAGVTQFPSHSVIEKGQTVTLRCDPISGHDNLYWYRRVMGKEIKFLLHFVKESKQDESGMPNNRFLAERTGGTYSTLKVQPAELEDSGVYFCASSLGQGSGGPIYFGEGSWLTVV.

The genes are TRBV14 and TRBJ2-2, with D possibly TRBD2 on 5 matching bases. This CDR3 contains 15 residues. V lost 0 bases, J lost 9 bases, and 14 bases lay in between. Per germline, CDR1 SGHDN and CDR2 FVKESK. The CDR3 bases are TGTGCCAGCAGCCAAGATTCGGACTCCGGAAGGGAGCTGTTTTTT. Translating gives CASSQDSDSGRELFF. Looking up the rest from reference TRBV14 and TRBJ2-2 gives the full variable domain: EAGVTQFPSHSVIEKGQTVTLRCDPISGHDNLYWYRRVMGKEIKFLLHFVKESKQDESGMPNNRFLAERTGGTYSTLKVQPAELEDSGVYFCASSQDSDSGRELFFGEGSRLTVL.

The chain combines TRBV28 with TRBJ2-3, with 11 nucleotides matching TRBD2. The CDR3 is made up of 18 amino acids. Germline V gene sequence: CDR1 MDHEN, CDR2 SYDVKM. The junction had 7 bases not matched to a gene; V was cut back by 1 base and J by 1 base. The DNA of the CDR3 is TGTGCCAGCAGTTTATCGGGGGGGGGACTAGCGGGCACAGATACGCAGTATTTT. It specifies CASSLSGGGLAGTDTQYF.

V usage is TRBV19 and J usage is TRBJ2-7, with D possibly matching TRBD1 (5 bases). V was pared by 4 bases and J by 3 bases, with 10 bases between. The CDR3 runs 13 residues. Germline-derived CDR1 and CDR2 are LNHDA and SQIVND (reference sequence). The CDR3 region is CASSRETDYEQYF. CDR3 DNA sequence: TGTGCCAGTAGTAGAGAGACAGACTACGAGCAGTACTTC.

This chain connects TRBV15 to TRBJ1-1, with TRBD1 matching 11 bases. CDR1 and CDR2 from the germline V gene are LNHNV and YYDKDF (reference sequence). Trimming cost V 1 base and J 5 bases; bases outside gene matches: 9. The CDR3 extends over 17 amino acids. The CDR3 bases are TGTGCCACCAGCAGAGGGACAGGGGGCGCGTATGGTACTGAAGCTTTCTTT. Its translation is CATSRGTGGAYGTEAFF. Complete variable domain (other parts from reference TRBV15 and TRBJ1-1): DAMVIQNPRYQVTQFGKPVTLSCSQTLNHNVMYWYQQKSSQAPKLLFHYYDKDFNNEADTPDNFQSRRPNTSFCFLDIRSPGLGDTAMYLCATSRGTGGAYGTEAFFGQGTRLTVV.

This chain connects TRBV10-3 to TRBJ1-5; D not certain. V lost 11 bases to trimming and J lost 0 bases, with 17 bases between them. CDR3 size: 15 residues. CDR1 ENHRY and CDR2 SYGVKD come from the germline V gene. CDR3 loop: CASSRAPLSNQPQHF. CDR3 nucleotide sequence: TGTGCCTCTTCTAGGGCACCCCTTAGCAATCAGCCCCAGCATTTT.

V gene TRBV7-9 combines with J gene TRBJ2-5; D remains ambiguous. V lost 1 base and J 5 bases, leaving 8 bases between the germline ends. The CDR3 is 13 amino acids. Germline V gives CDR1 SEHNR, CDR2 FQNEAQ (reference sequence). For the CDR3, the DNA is TGTGCCAGCAGCTTAGGGCTAGGGGAGACCCAGTACTTC. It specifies CASSLGLGETQYF. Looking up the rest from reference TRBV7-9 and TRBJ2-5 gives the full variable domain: DTGVSQNPRHKITKRGQNVTFRCDPISEHNRLYWYRQTLGQGPEFLTYFQNEAQLEKSRLLSDRFSAERPKGSFSTLEIQRTEQGDSAMYLCASSLGLGETQYFGPGTRLLVL.

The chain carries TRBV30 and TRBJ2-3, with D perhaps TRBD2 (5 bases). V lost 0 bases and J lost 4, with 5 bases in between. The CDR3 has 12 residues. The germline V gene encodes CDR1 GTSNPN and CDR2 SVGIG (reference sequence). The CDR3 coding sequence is TGTGCCTGGAGTGTAGCGGCAGATACGCAGTATTTT. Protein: CAWSVAADTQYF.

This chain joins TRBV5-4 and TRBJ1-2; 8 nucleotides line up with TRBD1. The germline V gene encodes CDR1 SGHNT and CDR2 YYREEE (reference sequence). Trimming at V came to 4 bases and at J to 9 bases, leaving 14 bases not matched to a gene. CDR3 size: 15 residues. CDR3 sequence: CASSRPGQERGRYTF. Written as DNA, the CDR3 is TGTGCCAGCAGCCGCCCGGGACAGGAACGGGGGCGCTACACCTTC. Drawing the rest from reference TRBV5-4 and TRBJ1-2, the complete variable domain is ETGVTQSPTHLIKTRGQQVTLRCSSQSGHNTVSWYQQALGQGPQFIFQYYREEENGRGNFPPRFSGLQFPNYSSELNVNALELDDSALYLCASSRPGQERGRYTFGSGTRLTVV.

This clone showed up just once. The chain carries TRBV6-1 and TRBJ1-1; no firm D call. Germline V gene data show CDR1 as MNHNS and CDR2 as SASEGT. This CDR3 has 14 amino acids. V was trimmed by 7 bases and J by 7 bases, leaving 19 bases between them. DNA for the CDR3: TGTGCCAGCATGGGCCCCCGTTTCTGGGGTGAAGCTTTCTTT. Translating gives CASMGPRFWGEAFF.

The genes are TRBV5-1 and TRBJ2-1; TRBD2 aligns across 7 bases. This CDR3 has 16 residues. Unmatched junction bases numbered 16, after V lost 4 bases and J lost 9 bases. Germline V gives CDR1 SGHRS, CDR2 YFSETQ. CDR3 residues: CASSASWTSLGSEQFF. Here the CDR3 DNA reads TGCGCCAGCAGCGCTAGCTGGACTAGTCTGGGAAGTGAGCAGTTCTTC.